These 17 T cell receptor beta chains originate from one sample sequenced in a study of PD-1 blockade in classical Hodgkin lymphoma. Brentuximab vedotin exposure varied, and every patient relapsed after autologous stem cell transplantation. Researchers report purifying CD4+ T cells from thawed PBMCs by magnetic negative selection. Sequenced by immunoSEQ multiplex PCR; TCRdb stores in-frame clones only, minus some. The sample includes tens of thousands of clones, over 75% of them seen just once. The sample was CD4+ T cells from blood, taken at baseline. The receptors derive from a human donor with classical Hodgkin lymphoma.

V and J are TRBV7-9 and TRBJ1-3; D is undetermined. The CDR3 has 12 residues. V was cut by 2 bases and J by 3 bases, with 2 bases left in between. Germline loops: CDR1 SEHNR, CDR2 FQNEAQ (reference sequence). Here the CDR3 DNA reads TGTGCCAGCAGCTTAAGTGGAAACACCATATATTTT. It translates to CASSLSGNTIYF.

The chain couples TRBV5-1 to TRBJ1-2; TRBD1 matches 7 bases. The V gene's germline CDR1 is SGHRS and CDR2 YFSETQ. Trimming cost V 1 base and J 6 bases; bases outside gene matches: 6. There are 14 residues in the CDR3. The CDR3 DNA is TGCGCCAGCAGCTTGCAAGGGGGCGAGGATGGCTACACCTTC. Its protein is CASSLQGGEDGYTF.

The chain recombines TRBV7-9 with TRBJ2-1; TRBD2 matches 8 bases. The germline gives CDR1 SEHNR, CDR2 FQNEAQ (reference sequence). The CDR3 covers 12 residues. J lost 8 bases, V lost 5 bases, and 2 bases had no gene match. The CDR3 nucleotides are TGTGCCAGCAGCGCGCGGGGGGATGAGCAGTTCTTC. Protein sequence: CASSARGDEQFF. Full variable domain (remainder filled in from reference TRBV7-9 and TRBJ2-1): DTGVSQNPRHKITKRGQNVTFRCDPISEHNRLYWYRQTLGQGPEFLTYFQNEAQLEKSRLLSDRFSAERPKGSFSTLEIQRTEQGDSAMYLCASSARGDEQFFGPGTRLTVL.

The rearrangement joins TRBV9 to TRBJ1-3; perhaps TRBD1 as D (5 bases). The CDR3 loop spans 14 amino acids. Germline V gives CDR1 SGDLS, CDR2 YYNGEE. V lost 3 bases to trimming and J lost 0 bases, with 7 bases between them. The CDR3: CASSGGISGNTIYF. CDR3 nucleotides: TGTGCCAGCAGCGGGGGGATCTCTGGAAACACCATATATTTT. Supplemented by reference TRBV9 and TRBJ1-3, the full variable domain reads DSGVTQTPKHLITATGQRVTLRCSPRSGDLSVYWYQQSLDQGLQFLIQYYNGEERAKGNILERFSAQQFPDLHSELNLSSLELGDSALYFCASSGGISGNTIYFGEGSWLTVV.

The chain has TRBV28 and TRBJ2-5; D possibly matches TRBD1 or TRBD2 (7 bases each). This CDR3 contains 14 residues. CDR1 and CDR2 from the germline V gene are MDHEN and SYDVKM. V lost 6 bases, J lost 2 bases, and 13 bases lay in between. CDR3 DNA: TGTGCCAGCAGCCAGGGGGGGCTTCAAGAGACCCAGTACTTC. This gives the protein CASSQGGLQETQYF.

The chain joins TRBV6-1 to TRBJ2-4; perhaps TRBD2 as D (6 bases). The V gene's germline CDR1 is MNHNS and CDR2 SASEGT. The CDR3 runs to 14 residues. V was trimmed by 10 bases and J by 7 bases, leaving 20 bases between them. In DNA, the CDR3 is TGTGCCACCAAGGGGACTCCCCGATACAACATTCAGTACTTC. It encodes CATKGTPRYNIQYF.

This clone occurred a few times. The rearrangement uses TRBV7-2 and TRBJ2-1; 9 bases are a match to TRBD2. J lost 8 bases, V lost 2 bases, and 7 bases had no gene match. CDR1 is SGHTA and CDR2 is FQGNSA in the germline V gene. This CDR3 comprises 15 residues. The CDR3 loop is CASSLNIAGADEQFF. As DNA, the CDR3 is TGTGCCAGCAGCTTAAATATAGCGGGAGCGGATGAGCAGTTCTTC.

This clone was recorded once. The chain joins TRBV6-5 to TRBJ2-1; D might be TRBD1 or TRBD2, each matching 5 bases. The V end was cut by 5 bases, the J end by 9 bases, with 11 bases between. Germline CDR1 MNHEY, CDR2 SVGAGI. The CDR3 extends over 12 amino acids. The CDR3 region has the DNA TGTGCCAGCAGTCCCCGGGACGGTGAGCAGTTCTTC. Translation gives CASSPRDGEQFF.

The J gene is TRBJ2-5, the V gene TRBV19, with D perhaps assigned TRBD1 or TRBD2 (6 bases each). This CDR3 spans 14 amino acids. The ends were cut back, 5 bases at V and 4 bases at J, with 14 bases in the middle. Looked up from germline, CDR1 is LNHDA and CDR2 is SQIVND (reference sequence). In DNA form, the CDR3 reads TGTGCCAGTAGTTCCTCCGGGGGCAGAGAGACCCAGTACTTC. It is translated as CASSSSGGRETQYF.

The V call is TRBV29-1, the J call TRBJ1-1; a weak D match, TRBD1 (5 bases). Germline CDR1 and CDR2: SQVTM and ANQGSEA. This CDR3 contains 13 residues. Trimming stripped 3 bases from V and 4 bases from J, with 12 bases between. CDR3 DNA: TGCAGCGTTGACCCAGGGCTCGCCACTGAAGCTTTCTTT. Protein sequence: CSVDPGLATEAFF.

Concerning this clone itself: The junction differs from germline at one of its ends, possibly a read error. The rearrangement joins TRBV4-1 to TRBJ2-5; 9 bases are a match to TRBD2. The V gene's germline CDR1 is MGHRA and CDR2 YSYEKL. This CDR3 comprises 15 residues. The CDR3 DNA reads TGCGCCAGCAGCCAAGATGGAATACTAGCGGGTACCCAAAACTTC. Amino acid sequence: CASSQDGILAGTQNF.

This chain links TRBV2 with TRBJ1-5; 7 bases are a match to TRBD1. With V trimmed by 8 bases and J by 4 bases, 5 bases remained unmatched. Germline V gene lookup returns CDR1 SNHLY and CDR2 FYNNEI. CDR3 size: 13 residues. The CDR3 loop is CASGRQGNQPQHF. CDR3 sequence (DNA): TGTGCCAGCGGGAGACAGGGAAATCAGCCCCAGCATTTT.

J is TRBJ1-4 and V is TRBV2; possibly TRBD1 for D (6 bases). Trimming took off 4 bases at V and 3 bases at J, with 12 bases between the two ends. The length of the CDR3 is 15 residues. Germline V gene data show CDR1 as SNHLY and CDR2 as FYNNEI. The CDR3 region has the DNA TGTGCCAGCAGTGGGCAGGGGATTGCTAATGAAAAACTGTTTTTT. Translating gives CASSGQGIANEKLFF.

V gene TRBV7-2 combines with J gene TRBJ1-2; weak D call: TRBD1 (6 bases). The CDR3 has 15 residues. The V end was cut by 2 bases, the J end by 8 bases, with 18 bases between. Germline CDR1 reads SGHTA; CDR2 reads FQGNSA. The CDR3: CASSLRLVRGGGYTF. The CDR3 DNA reads TGTGCCAGCAGCTTAAGGCTTGTCAGGGGAGGCGGCTACACCTTC.

This chain joins TRBV2 and TRBJ2-7, with TRBD2 matching over 15 bases. Germline assignment: CDR1 SNHLY and CDR2 FYNNEI. Trimming removed 6 bases from V and 5 bases from J; junction bases left unmatched: 11. CDR3 length: 17 amino acids. The CDR3 loop reads CASRGGLAGGPVDEQYF. The CDR3 nucleotides are TGTGCCAGCAGAGGAGGACTAGCGGGAGGGCCGGTCGACGAGCAGTACTTC. Looking up the rest from reference TRBV2 and TRBJ2-7 gives the full variable domain: EPEVTQTPSHQVTQMGQEVILRCVPISNHLYFYWYRQILGQKVEFLVSFYNNEISEKSEIFDDQFSVERPDGSNFTLKIRSTKLEDSAMYFCASRGGLAGGPVDEQYFGPGTRLTVT.

V usage is TRBV28 and J usage is TRBJ1-1; 8 nucleotides align to TRBD1. Unmatched junction bases numbered 8, after V lost 6 bases and J lost 5 bases. Germline V gives CDR1 MDHEN, CDR2 SYDVKM. The CDR3 sequence is 14 residues long. Here the CDR3 reads CASSRGQRGTEAFF. Here the CDR3 DNA reads TGTGCCAGCAGCAGGGGGCAAAGGGGAACTGAAGCTTTCTTT.

V and J are TRBV5-4 and TRBJ2-5; D unresolved. This CDR3 spans 12 amino acids. Looked up from germline, CDR1 is SGHNT and CDR2 is YYREEE (reference sequence). The ends were cut back, 5 bases at V and 4 bases at J, with 9 bases in the middle. The CDR3 reads CASSSPPETQYF. CDR3 bases: TGTGCCAGCAGTTCACCCCCAGAGACCCAGTACTTC.